These T cell receptor beta chains were read from a single sample in a study of OX40 agonist ivuxolimab in advanced cancers. The assay was immunoSEQ multiplex PCR, and TCRdb's table has in-frame clones only and misses some. The table has about 52,000 clones, 85% to 95% seen once. The sequenced sample was CD4+ or CD8+ T cells sorted from blood, obtained in a trial of the OX40 agonist ivuxolimab. Every receptor here comes from an adult with an advanced solid tumor such as melanoma, head and neck, liver or kidney cancer. CDR3s include the opening cysteine and the closing phenylalanine or tryptophan. The order of the fields is J gene, clone size, V gene, CDR3 protein. A clone size is listed for some rows: how often the clone was seen (once, few, many), or a class if it is expanded.

TRBJ1-1	.	TRBV9	CASSVAGDSSSKAFF
TRBJ2-5	.	TRBV9	CASSAGTGPLETQYF
TRBJ2-2	once	TRBV5-1	CASSLVIVGEGTGELFF
TRBJ2-7	once	TRBV19	CASSEDITYEQYF
TRBJ2-2	.	TRBV10-2	CATPGPTGELFF
TRBJ2-7	once	TRBV7-9	CASSSGLAGGRQYF
TRBJ2-7	.	TRBV4-1	CASSQSYGYEQYF
TRBJ2-1	.	TRBV18	CASSPTSGKAEQFF
TRBJ1-2	.	TRBV5-4	CASSLDRGFDYGYTF
TRBJ2-1	.	TRBV5-5	CASSELYGGLASYNEQFF
TRBJ2-7	.	TRBV5-4	CASSRGAFEQYF
TRBJ2-5	.	TRBV4-1	CASSPGQGGRQETQYF
TRBJ2-1	.	TRBV4-2	CASSQPGTNSPEQFF
TRBJ2-7	.	TRBV7-9	CATGSRLAGVLEQYF
TRBJ1-4	.	TRBV7-9	CASSLTRQGAAGEKLFF
TRBJ2-7	.	TRBV11-2	CATISGSNSYEQYF
TRBJ2-7	.	TRBV4-1	CASSPGGGIHEQYF
TRBJ2-3	.	TRBV28	CASRPGPFTDTQYF
TRBJ2-2	.	TRBV30	CAWSATNTGELFF
TRBJ2-3	.	TRBV9	CASSPPTSLKAGTDTQYF
TRBJ2-7	.	TRBV4-2	CASSHEITSEQYF
TRBJ1-1	.	TRBV28	CASSLLAGGNTEAFF
TRBJ2-7	once	TRBV28	CASRGRTNYEQYF
TRBJ2-7	.	TRBV11-2	CASSLTGSGPSYEQYF
TRBJ2-3	.	TRBV9	CASSVGTSGRAGTDTQYF
TRBJ2-5	.	TRBV5-6	CASSLESWDLETQYF
TRBJ2-1	.	TRBV7-9	CASSLTRREQFF
TRBJ2-6	.	TRBV5-6	CASSLQGSGANVLTF
TRBJ2-3	.	TRBV28	CASSPRTGPDTQYF
TRBJ2-5	.	TRBV9	CASSTGTEIQETQYF
TRBJ2-7	.	TRBV5-1	CASSLGPNAYEQYF
TRBJ1-5	.	TRBV28	CASKVAENQPQHF
TRBJ2-1	once	TRBV29-1	CSSRERATYNEQFF